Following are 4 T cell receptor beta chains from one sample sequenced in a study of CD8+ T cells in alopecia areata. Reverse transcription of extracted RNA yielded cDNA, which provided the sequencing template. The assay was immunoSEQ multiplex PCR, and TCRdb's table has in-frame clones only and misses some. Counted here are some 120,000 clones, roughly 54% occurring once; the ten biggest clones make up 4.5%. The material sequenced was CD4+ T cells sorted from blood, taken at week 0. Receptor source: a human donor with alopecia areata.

The CDR3 protein is CASSLRSSQETQYF. CDR3 sequence (DNA): TGCGCCAGCAGCTTACGGTCTAGCCAAGAGACCCAGTACTTC. This rearrangement joins TRBV5-1 to TRBJ2-5; D remains unclear. CDR3 length: 14 residues. Germline CDR1 SGHRS, CDR2 YFSETQ. Trimming took off 2 bases at V and 1 base at J, with 9 bases between the two ends.

Here the CDR3 reads CASSPPGQIYEQYF. The CDR3 DNA reads TGTGCCAGCTCACCACCGGGACAGATCTACGAGCAGTACTTC. The chain is built from TRBV18 and TRBJ2-7, with TRBD1 matching 7 bases. This CDR3 is built from 14 residues. Germline-derived CDR1 and CDR2 are KGHSH and LQKENI. After removal of 0 bases from V and 3 bases from J, the junction contained 2 bases not matched to a gene.

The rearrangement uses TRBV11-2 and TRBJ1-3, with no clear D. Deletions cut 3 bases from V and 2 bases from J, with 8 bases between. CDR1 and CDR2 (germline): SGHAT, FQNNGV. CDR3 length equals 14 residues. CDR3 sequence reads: CASSFKSPGNTIYF. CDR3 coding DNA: TGTGCCAGCAGCTTCAAAAGCCCTGGAAACACCATATATTTT.

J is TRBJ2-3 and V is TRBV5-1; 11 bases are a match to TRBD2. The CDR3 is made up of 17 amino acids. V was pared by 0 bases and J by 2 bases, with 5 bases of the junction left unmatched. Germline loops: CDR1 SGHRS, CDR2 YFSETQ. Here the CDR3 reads CASSLGLAGKLTDTQYF. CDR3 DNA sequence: TGCGCCAGCAGCTTGGGACTAGCGGGAAAGCTCACAGATACGCAGTATTTT.